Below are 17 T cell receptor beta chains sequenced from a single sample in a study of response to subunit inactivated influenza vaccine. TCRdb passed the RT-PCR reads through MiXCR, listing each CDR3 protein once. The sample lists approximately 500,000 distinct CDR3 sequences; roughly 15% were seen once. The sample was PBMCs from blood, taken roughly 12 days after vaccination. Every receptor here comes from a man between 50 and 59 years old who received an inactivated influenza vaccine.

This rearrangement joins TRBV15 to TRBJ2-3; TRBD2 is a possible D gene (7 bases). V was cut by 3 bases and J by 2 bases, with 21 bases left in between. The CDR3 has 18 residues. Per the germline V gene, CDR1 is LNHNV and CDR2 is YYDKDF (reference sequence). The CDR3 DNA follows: TGTGCCACCAGCAGGGCTCCGCTCCGCGGGGGCTCCACAGATACGCAGTATTTT. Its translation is CATSRAPLRGGSTDTQYF.

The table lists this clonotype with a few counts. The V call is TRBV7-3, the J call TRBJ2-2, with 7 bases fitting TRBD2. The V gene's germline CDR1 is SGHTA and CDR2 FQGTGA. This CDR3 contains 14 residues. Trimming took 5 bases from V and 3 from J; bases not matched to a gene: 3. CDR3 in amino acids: CASSPGLHTGELFF. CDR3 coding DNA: TGTGCCAGCAGCCCGGGACTACACACCGGGGAGCTGTTTTTT.

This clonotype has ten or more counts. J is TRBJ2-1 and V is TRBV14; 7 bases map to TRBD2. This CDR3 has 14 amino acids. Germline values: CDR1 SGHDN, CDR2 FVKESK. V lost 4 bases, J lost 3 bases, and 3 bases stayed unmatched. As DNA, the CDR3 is TGTGCCAGCAGCCTCCGGGACTACTACAATGAGCAGTTCTTC. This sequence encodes CASSLRDYYNEQFF. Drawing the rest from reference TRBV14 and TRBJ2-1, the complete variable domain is EAGVTQFPSHSVIEKGQTVTLRCDPISGHDNLYWYRRVMGKEIKFLLHFVKESKQDESGMPNNRFLAERTGGTYSTLKVQPAELEDSGVYFCASSLRDYYNEQFFGPGTRLTVL.

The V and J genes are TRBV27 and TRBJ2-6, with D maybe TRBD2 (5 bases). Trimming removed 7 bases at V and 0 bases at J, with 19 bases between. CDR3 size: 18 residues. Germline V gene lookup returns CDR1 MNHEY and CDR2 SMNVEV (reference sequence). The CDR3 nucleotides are TGTGCCAGCACCCCCGAGGGCTATACCCTCTCTGGGGCCAACGTCCTGACTTTC. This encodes CASTPEGYTLSGANVLTF.

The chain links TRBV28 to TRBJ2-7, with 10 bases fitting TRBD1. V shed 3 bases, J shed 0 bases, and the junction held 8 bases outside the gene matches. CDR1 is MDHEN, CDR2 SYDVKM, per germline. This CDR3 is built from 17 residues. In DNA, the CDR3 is TGTGCCAGCAGTTTGTATCCTGGGACAGGGGTCTCCTACGAGCAGTACTTC. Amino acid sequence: CASSLYPGTGVSYEQYF. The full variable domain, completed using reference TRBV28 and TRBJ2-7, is DVKVTQSSRYLVKRTGEKVFLECVQDMDHENMFWYRQDPGLGLRLIYFSYDVKMKEKGDIPEGYSVSREKKERFSLILESASTNQTSMYLCASSLYPGTGVSYEQYFGPGTRLTVT.

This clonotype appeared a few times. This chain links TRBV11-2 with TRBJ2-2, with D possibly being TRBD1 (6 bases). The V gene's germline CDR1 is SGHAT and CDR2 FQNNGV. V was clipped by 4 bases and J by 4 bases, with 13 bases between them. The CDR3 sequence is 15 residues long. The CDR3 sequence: CASSSSNRATGELFF. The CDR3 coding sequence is TGTGCCAGCAGCTCCTCTAACAGGGCCACCGGGGAGCTGTTTTTT.

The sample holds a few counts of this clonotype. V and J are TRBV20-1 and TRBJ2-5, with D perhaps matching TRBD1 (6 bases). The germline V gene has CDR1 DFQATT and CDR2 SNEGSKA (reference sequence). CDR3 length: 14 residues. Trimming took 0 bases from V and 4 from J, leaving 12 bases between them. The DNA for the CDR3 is TGCAGTGCTAGAGACCCGTTAGGGGGAGAGACCCAGTACTTC. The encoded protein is CSARDPLGGETQYF.

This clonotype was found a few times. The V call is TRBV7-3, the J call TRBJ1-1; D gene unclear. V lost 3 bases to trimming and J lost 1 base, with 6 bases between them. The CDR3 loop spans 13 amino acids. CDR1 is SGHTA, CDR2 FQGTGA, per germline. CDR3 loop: CASSFDKNTEAFF. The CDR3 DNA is TGTGCCAGCAGCTTTGACAAGAACACTGAAGCTTTCTTT.

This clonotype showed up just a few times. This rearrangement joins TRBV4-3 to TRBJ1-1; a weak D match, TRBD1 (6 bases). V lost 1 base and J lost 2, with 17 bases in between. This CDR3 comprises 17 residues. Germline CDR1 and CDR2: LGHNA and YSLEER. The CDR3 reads CASSQGIGQRKNTEAFF. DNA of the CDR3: TGCGCCAGCAGCCAAGGGATAGGACAGAGAAAAAACACTGAAGCTTTCTTT.

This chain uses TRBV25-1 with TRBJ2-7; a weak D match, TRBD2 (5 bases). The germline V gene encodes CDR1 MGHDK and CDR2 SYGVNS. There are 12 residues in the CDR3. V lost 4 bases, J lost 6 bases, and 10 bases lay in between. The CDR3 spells CASSAGKLEQYF. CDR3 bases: TGTGCCAGCAGTGCGGGGAAGCTCGAGCAGTACTTC.

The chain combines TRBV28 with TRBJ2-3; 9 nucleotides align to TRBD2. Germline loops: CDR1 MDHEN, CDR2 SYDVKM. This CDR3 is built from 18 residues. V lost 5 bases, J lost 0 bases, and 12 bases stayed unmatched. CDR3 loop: CASSPWGGRALSTDTQYF. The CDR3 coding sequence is TGTGCCAGCAGTCCCTGGGGCGGGAGGGCCCTCAGCACAGATACGCAGTATTTT. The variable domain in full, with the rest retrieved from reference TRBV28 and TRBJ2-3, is DVKVTQSSRYLVKRTGEKVFLECVQDMDHENMFWYRQDPGLGLRLIYFSYDVKMKEKGDIPEGYSVSREKKERFSLILESASTNQTSMYLCASSPWGGRALSTDTQYFGPGTRLTVL.

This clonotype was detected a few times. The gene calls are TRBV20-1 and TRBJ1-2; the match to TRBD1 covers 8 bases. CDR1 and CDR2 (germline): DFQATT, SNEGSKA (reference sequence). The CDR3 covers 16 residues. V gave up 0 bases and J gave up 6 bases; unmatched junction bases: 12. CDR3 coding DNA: TGCAGTGCTAGAGATTCAGGGGGCTCCCGTCGAGATGGCTACACCTTC. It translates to CSARDSGGSRRDGYTF.

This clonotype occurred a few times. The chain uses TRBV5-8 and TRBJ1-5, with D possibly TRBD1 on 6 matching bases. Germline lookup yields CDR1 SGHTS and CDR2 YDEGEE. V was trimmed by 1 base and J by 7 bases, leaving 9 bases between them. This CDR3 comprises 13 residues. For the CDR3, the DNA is TGTGCCAGCAGCTTGTTTAGGGGGCAGCCCCAGCATTTT. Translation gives CASSLFRGQPQHF.

CDR3: CASSPHWSRTDTQYF. Written as DNA, the CDR3 is TGTGCCAGCAGCCCCCATTGGAGCCGCACAGATACGCAGTATTTT. The chain carries TRBV7-2 and TRBJ2-3; D gene uncertain. In germline, CDR1 is SGHTA, CDR2 FQGNSA. This CDR3 contains 15 residues. V was clipped by 5 bases and J by 1 base, with 13 bases between them.

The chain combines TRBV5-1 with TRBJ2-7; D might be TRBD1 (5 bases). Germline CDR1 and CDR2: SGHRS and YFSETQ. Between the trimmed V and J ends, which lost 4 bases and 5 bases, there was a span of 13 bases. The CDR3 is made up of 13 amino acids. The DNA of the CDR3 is TGCGCCAGCAGCATAGTGGGGCCCCACGAGCAGTACTTC. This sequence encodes CASSIVGPHEQYF.

The CDR3 here is CAISERPGQMNTEAFF. The CDR3 DNA follows: TGTGCCATCAGTGAGAGACCGGGACAAATGAACACTGAAGCTTTCTTT. The chain couples TRBV10-3 to TRBJ1-1; D is perhaps TRBD1 (6 bases). Germline V lookup: CDR1 ENHRY, CDR2 SYGVKD. The CDR3 contains 16 residues. Trimming cost V 2 bases and J 0 bases, with 13 bases left between them.

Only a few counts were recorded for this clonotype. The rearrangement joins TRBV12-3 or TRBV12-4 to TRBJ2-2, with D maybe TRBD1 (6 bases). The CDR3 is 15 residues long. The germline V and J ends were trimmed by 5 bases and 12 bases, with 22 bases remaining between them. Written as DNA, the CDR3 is TGTGCCAGCAGTCTCCCAATTACCGGACAGACCCAGCTGTTTTTT. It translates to CASSLPITGQTQLFF.